Listed here is a single TCR beta chain. Its matching antigen is unknown. Magnetic beads with positive selection isolated CD4+ and CD8+ fractions, whose purity was verified by flow cytometry. These data belong to a study of somatic mutations in cytotoxic T cells in rheumatoid arthritis. Whole-study findings and limits: Antigens bound by the expanded CD8+ clones were not identified. Exceedance of 20% of CD8+ cells by the largest CD8+ clone occurred in 8 of 65 patients.

The CDR3 sequence is 17 residues long. Per the germline V gene, CDR1 is SGDLS and CDR2 is YYNGEE. V dropped 4 bases and J dropped 4; count of bases not matched to a gene: 13. Clones were sequenced by immunoSEQ multiplex PCR, and TCRdb holds only the in-frame ones, with some missing. The table shows under 30,000 clones, with over 65% occurring only once. The sequencing sample was made of CD8+ T cells sorted from blood. The receptor was derived from a woman under 30 in good health. The chain has TRBV9 and TRBJ2-1, with TRBD2 matching over 8 bases. CDR3 coding DNA: TGTGCCAGCAGCCGAACTGGGTTAGCGGGGCCGTACAATGAGCAGTTCTTC. It codes for CASSRTGLAGPYNEQFF.